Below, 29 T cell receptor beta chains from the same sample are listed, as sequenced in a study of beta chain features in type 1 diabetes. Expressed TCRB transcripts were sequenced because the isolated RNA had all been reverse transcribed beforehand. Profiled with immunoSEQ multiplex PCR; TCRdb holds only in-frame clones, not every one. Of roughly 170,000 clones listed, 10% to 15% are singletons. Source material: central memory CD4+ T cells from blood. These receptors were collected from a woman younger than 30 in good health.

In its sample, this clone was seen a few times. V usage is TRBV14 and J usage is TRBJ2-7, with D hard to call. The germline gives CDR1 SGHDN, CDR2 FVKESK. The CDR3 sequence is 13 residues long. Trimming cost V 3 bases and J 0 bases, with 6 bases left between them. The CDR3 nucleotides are TGTGCCAGCAGCCATCCCGTCTCCTACGAGCAGTACTTC. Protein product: CASSHPVSYEQYF.

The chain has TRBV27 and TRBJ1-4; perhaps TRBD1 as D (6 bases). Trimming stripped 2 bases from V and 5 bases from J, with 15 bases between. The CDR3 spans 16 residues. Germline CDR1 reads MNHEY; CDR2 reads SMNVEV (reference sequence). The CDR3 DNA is TGTGCCAGCAGTTTAAGTTTGCAGGGGTGGAATGAAAAACTGTTTTTT. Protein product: CASSLSLQGWNEKLFF. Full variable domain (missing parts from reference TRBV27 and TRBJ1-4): EAQVTQNPRYLITVTGKKLTVTCSQNMNHEYMSWYRQDPGLGLRQIYYSMNVEVTDKGDVPEGYKVSRKEKRNFPLILESPSPNQTSLYFCASSLSLQGWNEKLFFGSGTQLSVL.

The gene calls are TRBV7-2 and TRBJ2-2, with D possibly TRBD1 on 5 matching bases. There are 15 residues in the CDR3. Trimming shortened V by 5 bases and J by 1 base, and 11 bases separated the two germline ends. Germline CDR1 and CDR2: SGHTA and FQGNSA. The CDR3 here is CASSLFGQNTGELFF. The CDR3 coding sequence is TGTGCCAGCAGCCTTTTTGGACAGAACACCGGGGAGCTGTTTTTT.

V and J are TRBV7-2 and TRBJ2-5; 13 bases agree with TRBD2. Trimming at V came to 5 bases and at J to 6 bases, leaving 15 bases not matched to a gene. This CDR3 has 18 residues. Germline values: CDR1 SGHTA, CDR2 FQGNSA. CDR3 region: CASSQTPWTSGRGKTQYF. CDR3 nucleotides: TGTGCCAGCAGCCAAACCCCTTGGACTAGCGGGAGAGGGAAGACCCAGTACTTC. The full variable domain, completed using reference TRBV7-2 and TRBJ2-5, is GAGVSQSPSNKVTEKGKDVELRCDPISGHTALYWYRQSLGQGLEFLIYFQGNSAPDKSGLPSDRFSAERTGGSVSTLTIQRTQQEDSAVYLCASSQTPWTSGRGKTQYFGPGTRLLVL.

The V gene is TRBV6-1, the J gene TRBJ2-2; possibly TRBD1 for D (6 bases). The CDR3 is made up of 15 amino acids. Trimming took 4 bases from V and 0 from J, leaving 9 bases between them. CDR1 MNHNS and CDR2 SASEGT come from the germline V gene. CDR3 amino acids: CASSAGTTNTGELFF. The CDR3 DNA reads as TGTGCCAGCAGTGCCGGGACAACGAACACCGGGGAGCTGTTTTTT.

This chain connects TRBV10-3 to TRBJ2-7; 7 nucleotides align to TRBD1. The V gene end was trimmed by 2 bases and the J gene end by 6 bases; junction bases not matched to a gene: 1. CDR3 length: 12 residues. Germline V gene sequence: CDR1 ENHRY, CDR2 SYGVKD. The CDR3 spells CAISEAGGEQYF. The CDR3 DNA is TGTGCCATCAGTGAGGCAGGGGGCGAGCAGTACTTC.

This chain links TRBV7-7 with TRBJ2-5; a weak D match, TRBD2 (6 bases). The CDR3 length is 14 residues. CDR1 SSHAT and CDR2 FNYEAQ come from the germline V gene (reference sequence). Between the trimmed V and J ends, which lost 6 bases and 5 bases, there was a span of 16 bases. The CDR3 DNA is TGTGCCAGCAGTTACAGGAGCCGGGGGGAGACCCAGTACTTC. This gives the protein CASSYRSRGETQYF.

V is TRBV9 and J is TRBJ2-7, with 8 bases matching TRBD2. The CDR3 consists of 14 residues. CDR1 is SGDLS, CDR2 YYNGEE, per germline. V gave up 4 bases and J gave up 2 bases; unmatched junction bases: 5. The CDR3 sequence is CASSRPGGPYEQYF. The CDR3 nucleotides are TGTGCCAGCAGCCGACCGGGGGGGCCCTACGAGCAGTACTTC.

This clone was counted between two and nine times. The CDR3, as DNA: TGTGCCAGCAGTCCAGGGTTCGGCACTGAAGCTTTCTTT. Its protein product is CASSPGFGTEAFF. The rearrangement joins TRBV25-1 to TRBJ1-1; D is perhaps TRBD1 (5 bases). Trimming removed 5 bases at V and 4 bases at J, with 11 bases between. The germline V gene has CDR1 MGHDK and CDR2 SYGVNS. The CDR3 is made up of 13 amino acids.

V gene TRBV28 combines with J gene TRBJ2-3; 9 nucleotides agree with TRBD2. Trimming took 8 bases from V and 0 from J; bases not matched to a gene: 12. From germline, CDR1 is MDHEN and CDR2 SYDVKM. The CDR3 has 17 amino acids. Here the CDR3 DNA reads TGTGCCAGCGATAAAGGTAGCGGGAGTCGTAGCACAGATACGCAGTATTTT. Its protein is CASDKGSGSRSTDTQYF. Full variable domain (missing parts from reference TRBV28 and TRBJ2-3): DVKVTQSSRYLVKRTGEKVFLECVQDMDHENMFWYRQDPGLGLRLIYFSYDVKMKEKGDIPEGYSVSREKKERFSLILESASTNQTSMYLCASDKGSGSRSTDTQYFGPGTRLTVL.

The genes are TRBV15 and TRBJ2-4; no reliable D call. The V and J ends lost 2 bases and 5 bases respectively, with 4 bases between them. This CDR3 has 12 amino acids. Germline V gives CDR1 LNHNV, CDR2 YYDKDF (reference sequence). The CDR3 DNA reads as TGTGCCACCAGCAGAACTCAAAACATTCAGTACTTC. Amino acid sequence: CATSRTQNIQYF.

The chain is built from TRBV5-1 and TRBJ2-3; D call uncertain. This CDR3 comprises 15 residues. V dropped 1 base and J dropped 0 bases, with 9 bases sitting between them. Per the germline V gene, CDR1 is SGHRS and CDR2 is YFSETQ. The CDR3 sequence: CASSLNLPSTDTQYF. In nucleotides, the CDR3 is TGCGCCAGCAGCTTGAATCTCCCTAGCACAGATACGCAGTATTTT.

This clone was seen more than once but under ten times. CDR3 sequence reads: CASSLARDWNTEAFF. The CDR3 bases are TGTGCCAGCAGCTTGGCCCGGGATTGGAACACTGAAGCTTTCTTT. The chain links TRBV5-4 to TRBJ1-1; D is unresolved. This CDR3 spans 15 amino acids. Deletions cut 0 bases from V and 1 base from J, with 10 bases between. Germline V gene data show CDR1 as SGHNT and CDR2 as YYREEE (reference sequence). Drawing the rest from reference TRBV5-4 and TRBJ1-1, the complete variable domain is ETGVTQSPTHLIKTRGQQVTLRCSSQSGHNTVSWYQQALGQGPQFIFQYYREEENGRGNFPPRFSGLQFPNYSSELNVNALELDDSALYLCASSLARDWNTEAFFGQGTRLTVV.

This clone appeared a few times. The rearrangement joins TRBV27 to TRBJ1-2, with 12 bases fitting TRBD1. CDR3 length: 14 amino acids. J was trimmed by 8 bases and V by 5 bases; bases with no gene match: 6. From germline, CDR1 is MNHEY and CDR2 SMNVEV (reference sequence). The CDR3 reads CASSPGGTGGGYTF. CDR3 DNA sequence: TGTGCCAGCAGTCCAGGGGGGACAGGGGGCGGCTACACCTTC.

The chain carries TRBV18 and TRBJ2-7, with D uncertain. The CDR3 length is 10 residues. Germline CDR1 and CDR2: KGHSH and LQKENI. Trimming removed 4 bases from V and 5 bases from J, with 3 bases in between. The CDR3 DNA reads TGTGCCAGCTCACTAAACGAGCAGTACTTC. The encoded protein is CASSLNEQYF.

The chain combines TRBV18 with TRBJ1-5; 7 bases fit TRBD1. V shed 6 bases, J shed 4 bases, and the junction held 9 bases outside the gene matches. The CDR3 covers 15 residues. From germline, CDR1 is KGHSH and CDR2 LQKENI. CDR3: CASSSGLQGNQPQHF. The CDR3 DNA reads TGTGCCAGCTCGTCGGGGTTACAGGGGAATCAGCCCCAGCATTTT.

CDR3 amino acids: CASNEGSGRKETQYF. The CDR3 nucleotides are TGCGCCAGCAATGAGGGTAGCGGGAGGAAAGAGACCCAGTACTTC. The chain links TRBV5-1 to TRBJ2-5; TRBD2 aligns across 10 bases. With 6 bases clipped from V and 3 bases from J, the junction kept 8 bases outside the gene matches. The CDR3 covers 15 residues. The germline V gene has CDR1 SGHRS and CDR2 YFSETQ.

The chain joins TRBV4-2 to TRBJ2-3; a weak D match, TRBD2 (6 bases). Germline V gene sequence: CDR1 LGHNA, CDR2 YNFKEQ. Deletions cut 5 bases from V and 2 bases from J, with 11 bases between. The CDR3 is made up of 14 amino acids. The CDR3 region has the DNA TGTGCCAGCAGCTTGGCGGGGACCACAGATACGCAGTATTTT. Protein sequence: CASSLAGTTDTQYF.

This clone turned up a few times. Here the CDR3 reads CAWSVIGNTIYF. CDR3 coding DNA: TGTGCCTGGAGTGTAATAGGAAACACCATATATTTT. This chain connects TRBV30 to TRBJ1-3, with D hard to call. V lost 0 bases and J 4 bases, leaving 4 bases between the germline ends. CDR1 is GTSNPN, CDR2 SVGIG, per germline (reference sequence). The CDR3 spans 12 residues.

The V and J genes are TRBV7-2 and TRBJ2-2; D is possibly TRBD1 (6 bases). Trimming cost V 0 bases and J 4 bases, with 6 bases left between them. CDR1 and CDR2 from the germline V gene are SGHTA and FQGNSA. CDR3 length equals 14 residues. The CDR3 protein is CASSLARGTGELFF. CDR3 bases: TGTGCCAGCAGCTTAGCCAGGGGCACCGGGGAGCTGTTTTTT. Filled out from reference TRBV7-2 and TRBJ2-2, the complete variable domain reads GAGVSQSPSNKVTEKGKDVELRCDPISGHTALYWYRQSLGQGLEFLIYFQGNSAPDKSGLPSDRFSAERTGGSVSTLTIQRTQQEDSAVYLCASSLARGTGELFFGEGSRLTVL.

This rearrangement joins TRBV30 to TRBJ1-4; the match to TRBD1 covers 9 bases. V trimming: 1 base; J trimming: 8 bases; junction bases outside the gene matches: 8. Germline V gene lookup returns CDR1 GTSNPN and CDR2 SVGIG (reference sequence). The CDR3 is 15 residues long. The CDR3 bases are TGTGCCTGGAGTGGACCGGGACAGGGTAGCGAAAAACTGTTTTTT. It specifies CAWSGPGQGSEKLFF. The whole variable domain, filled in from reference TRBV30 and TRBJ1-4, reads SQTIHQWPATLVQPVGSPLSLECTVEGTSNPNLYWYRQAAGRGLQLLFYSVGIGQISSEVPQNLSASRPQDRQFILSSKKLLLSDSGFYLCAWSGPGQGSEKLFFGSGTQLSVL.

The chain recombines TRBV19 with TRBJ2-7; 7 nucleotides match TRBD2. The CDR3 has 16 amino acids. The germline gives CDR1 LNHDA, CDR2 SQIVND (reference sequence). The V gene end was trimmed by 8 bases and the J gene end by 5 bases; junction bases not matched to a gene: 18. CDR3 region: CASRAQAGRVAHEQYF. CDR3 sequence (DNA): TGTGCCAGTCGTGCCCAGGCAGGGAGGGTCGCGCACGAGCAGTACTTC.

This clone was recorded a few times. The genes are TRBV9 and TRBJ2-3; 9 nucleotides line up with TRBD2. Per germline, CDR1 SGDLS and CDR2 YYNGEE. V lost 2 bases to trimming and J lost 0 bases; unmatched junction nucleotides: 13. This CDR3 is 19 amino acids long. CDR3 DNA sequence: TGTGCCAGCAGCGTCGGGGCGGGGGCTAGCGGGACTAGCACAGATACGCAGTATTTT. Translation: CASSVGAGASGTSTDTQYF.

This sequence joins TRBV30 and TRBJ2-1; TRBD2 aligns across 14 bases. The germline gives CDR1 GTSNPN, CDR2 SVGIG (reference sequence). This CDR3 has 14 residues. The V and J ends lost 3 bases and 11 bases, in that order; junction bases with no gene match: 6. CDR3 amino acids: CAWSGLAGGYQQFF. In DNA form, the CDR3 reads TGTGCCTGGAGCGGACTAGCGGGGGGATATCAGCAGTTCTTC.

CDR3 DNA sequence: TGCAGCGTTGGACAGGGGGGAGACTATGGCTACACCTTC. This gives the protein CSVGQGGDYGYTF. The chain employs TRBV29-1 and TRBJ1-2; the match to TRBD1 covers 9 bases. Trimming took 4 bases from V and 3 from J; bases not matched to a gene: 3. Germline V gene data show CDR1 as SQVTM and CDR2 as ANQGSEA. The CDR3 has 13 residues.

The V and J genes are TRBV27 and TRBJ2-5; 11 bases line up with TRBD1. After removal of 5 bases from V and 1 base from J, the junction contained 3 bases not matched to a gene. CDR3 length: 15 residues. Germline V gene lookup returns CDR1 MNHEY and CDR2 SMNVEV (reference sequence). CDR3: CASSRTGGPQETQYF. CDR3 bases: TGTGCCAGCAGTAGGACAGGGGGCCCCCAAGAGACCCAGTACTTC.

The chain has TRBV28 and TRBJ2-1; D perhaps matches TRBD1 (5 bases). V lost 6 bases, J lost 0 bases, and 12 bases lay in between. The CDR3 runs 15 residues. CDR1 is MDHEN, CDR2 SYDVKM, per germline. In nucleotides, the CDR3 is TGTGCCAGCAGGCACGATCAGGGCTCCTACAATGAGCAGTTCTTC. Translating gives CASRHDQGSYNEQFF.

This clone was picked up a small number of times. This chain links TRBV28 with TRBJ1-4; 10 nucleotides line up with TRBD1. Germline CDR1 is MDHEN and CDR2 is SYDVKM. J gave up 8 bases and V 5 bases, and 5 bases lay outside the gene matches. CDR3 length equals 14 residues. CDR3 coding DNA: TGTGCCAGCAGTGAGTGGACAGGGGGAGAAAAACTGTTTTTT. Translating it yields CASSEWTGGEKLFF. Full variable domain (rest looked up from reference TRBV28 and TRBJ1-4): DVKVTQSSRYLVKRTGEKVFLECVQDMDHENMFWYRQDPGLGLRLIYFSYDVKMKEKGDIPEGYSVSREKKERFSLILESASTNQTSMYLCASSEWTGGEKLFFGSGTQLSVL.

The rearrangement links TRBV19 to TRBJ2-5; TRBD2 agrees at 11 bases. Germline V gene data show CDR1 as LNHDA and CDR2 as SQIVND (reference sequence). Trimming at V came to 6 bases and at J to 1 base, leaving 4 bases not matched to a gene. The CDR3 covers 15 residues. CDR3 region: CASSGTSGIQETQYF. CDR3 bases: TGTGCCAGTAGCGGGACTAGCGGCATCCAAGAGACCCAGTACTTC.